What follows are 18 T cell receptor beta chains derived from one specimen sequenced in a study of T cell responses to AZD1222 COVID-19 vaccine (dated by TCRdb to about 2021). Library construction relied on the immunoSEQ multiplex PCR assay. TCRdb holds this immuneACCESS table with in-frame rearrangements only. Some clones are missing; in checked studies, unresolved V genes explain under half, and the rest has no known cause. The sample profile shows some 180,000 clones; 92% of them were found once. The ten largest clones take up 1% to 1.5% of the sample. The time point label, read with the paper, signifies: baseline before first vaccination. Sequenced material: peripheral blood, taken on day 0 of AZD1222 vaccination. The receptors were gathered from an adult in good health.

The genes are TRBV19 and TRBJ1-5, with D perhaps TRBD1 (6 bases). Germline lookup yields CDR1 LNHDA and CDR2 SQIVND (reference sequence). Trimming left V 8 bases short and J 5 bases short, with 10 bases between. The CDR3 has 12 amino acids. CDR3 region: CASAQGDQPQHF. For the CDR3, the DNA is TGTGCCAGTGCACAGGGTGATCAGCCCCAGCATTTT.

The chain couples TRBV19 to TRBJ1-1; TRBD1 agrees at 8 bases. Per the germline V gene, CDR1 is LNHDA and CDR2 is SQIVND (reference sequence). The CDR3 has 16 residues. The trim removed 4 bases at V and 1 base at J, leaving 8 bases unmatched. This CDR3 is CASSTYPGTGNTEAFF. CDR3 DNA: TGTGCCAGTAGTACCTACCCCGGGACAGGGAACACTGAAGCTTTCTTT. Using reference TRBV19 and TRBJ1-1 for the parts outside the CDR3, the full variable domain is DGGITQSPKYLFRKEGQNVTLSCEQNLNHDAMYWYRQDPGQGLRLIYYSQIVNDFQKGDIAEGYSVSREKKESFPLTVTSAQKNPTAFYLCASSTYPGTGNTEAFFGQGTRLTVV.

This chain joins TRBV7-3 and TRBJ2-7, with unresolved D. Germline CDR1 reads SGHTA; CDR2 reads FQGTGA. V was shortened by 5 bases and J by 0 bases, with 2 bases between the two germline ends. This CDR3 is built from 11 residues. The CDR3 reads CASSPSYEQYF. The CDR3 nucleotides read TGTGCCAGCAGCCCCTCCTACGAGCAGTACTTC.

This chain uses TRBV2 with TRBJ2-4; 8 bases are a match to TRBD1. CDR3 length: 15 amino acids. Germline loops: CDR1 SNHLY, CDR2 FYNNEI. V lost 4 bases to trimming and J lost 9 bases; unmatched junction nucleotides: 11. Here the CDR3 reads CASSAPGGYGSIQYF. CDR3 coding DNA: TGTGCCAGCAGTGCGCCAGGGGGCTATGGGAGCATTCAGTACTTC.

The chain joins TRBV19 to TRBJ1-2; 12 bases align to TRBD1. The CDR3 extends over 15 amino acids. The germline V gene encodes CDR1 LNHDA and CDR2 SQIVND (reference sequence). The V gene end was trimmed by 6 bases and the J gene end by 7 bases; junction bases not matched to a gene: 9. CDR3 sequence reads: CASSRGTGGEGGYTF. DNA of the CDR3: TGTGCCAGTAGCCGCGGGACAGGGGGCGAGGGTGGCTACACCTTC. The whole variable domain, remainder taken from reference TRBV19 and TRBJ1-2, is DGGITQSPKYLFRKEGQNVTLSCEQNLNHDAMYWYRQDPGQGLRLIYYSQIVNDFQKGDIAEGYSVSREKKESFPLTVTSAQKNPTAFYLCASSRGTGGEGGYTFGSGTRLTVV.

The gene calls are TRBV18 and TRBJ2-6; 8 nucleotides line up with TRBD1. The trim removed 3 bases at V and 0 bases at J, leaving 10 bases unmatched. Germline V gene data show CDR1 as KGHSH and CDR2 as LQKENI. The CDR3 has 19 amino acids. DNA for the CDR3: TGTGCCAGCTCACCTTTAGCCGGGACAGGAAACTCTGGGGCCAACGTCCTGACTTTC. Amino acid sequence: CASSPLAGTGNSGANVLTF.

V and J are TRBV2 and TRBJ2-4; TRBD1 might be the D (5 bases). Germline CDR1 and CDR2: SNHLY and FYNNEI. The CDR3 loop spans 14 amino acids. Trimming removed 5 bases at V and 3 bases at J, with 11 bases between. CDR3 protein: CASSLARDKNIQYF. CDR3 nucleotides: TGTGCCAGCAGTCTGGCCAGGGACAAAAACATTCAGTACTTC.

The chain employs TRBV27 and TRBJ2-7; D tentatively fits TRBD1 or TRBD2 (6 bases each). This CDR3 has 16 amino acids. Germline lookup yields CDR1 MNHEY and CDR2 SMNVEV (reference sequence). Between the trimmed V and J ends, which lost 7 bases and 0 bases, there was a span of 19 bases. CDR3 residues: CASTPTGGPTSYEQYF. The DNA for the CDR3 is TGTGCCAGCACCCCAACTGGGGGGCCCACCTCCTACGAGCAGTACTTC.

The chain recombines TRBV24-1 with TRBJ1-2, with no clear D. Trimming took off 4 bases at V and 8 bases at J, with 7 bases between the two ends. CDR1 and CDR2 (germline): KGHDR, SFDVKD. The CDR3 is 11 residues long. The CDR3 spells CATSDREGYTF. The CDR3 coding sequence is TGTGCCACCAGTGACCGGGAGGGCTACACCTTC.

The chain has TRBV18 and TRBJ1-5; 7 nucleotides match TRBD1. V dropped 5 bases and J dropped 7; count of bases not matched to a gene: 8. The CDR3 runs 14 residues. Per germline, CDR1 KGHSH and CDR2 LQKENI. The CDR3 sequence is CASSSRDSPQPQHF. The CDR3 DNA sequence: TGTGCCAGCTCATCGAGGGACAGTCCACAGCCCCAGCATTTT.

The genes are TRBV4-2 and TRBJ2-1, with 7 bases that match TRBD2. Germline lookup yields CDR1 LGHNA and CDR2 YNFKEQ. Unmatched junction bases numbered 6, after V lost 0 bases and J lost 1 base. CDR3 size: 17 residues. DNA of the CDR3: TGTGCCAGCAGCCAAGATTGGGCGGGGGTTTCCTACAATGAGCAGTTCTTC. This gives the protein CASSQDWAGVSYNEQFF.

The chain carries TRBV5-1 and TRBJ2-1, with D perhaps matching TRBD2 (7 bases). This CDR3 is 14 amino acids long. Trimming shortened V by 2 bases and J by 6 bases, and 12 bases separated the two germline ends. CDR1 and CDR2 from the germline V gene are SGHRS and YFSETQ. The CDR3 is CASSFGGQVNEQFF. The DNA of the CDR3 is TGCGCCAGCAGCTTCGGGGGGCAGGTCAATGAGCAGTTCTTC.

This clone was seen only once. The chain has TRBV27 and TRBJ1-4; maybe TRBD1 (5 bases). V was pared by 3 bases and J by 8 bases, with 13 bases between. This CDR3 contains 14 residues. Looked up from germline, CDR1 is MNHEY and CDR2 is SMNVEV (reference sequence). CDR3 sequence: CASSLKGRGEKLFF. CDR3 coding DNA: TGTGCCAGCAGTTTGAAGGGGCGGGGAGAAAAACTGTTTTTT.

V is TRBV10-1 and J is TRBJ2-5; D perhaps matches TRBD1 (6 bases). Trimming stripped 7 bases from V and 0 bases from J, with 18 bases between. Per the germline V gene, CDR1 is WNHNN and CDR2 is SYGVQD (reference sequence). The CDR3 runs to 16 residues. In DNA, the CDR3 is TGCGCCAGCACCCCCCTAAGGGCAGGGGACCAAGAGACCCAGTACTTC. Translating it yields CASTPLRAGDQETQYF.

The chain has TRBV5-5 and TRBJ2-7, with a weak D call TRBD2 (6 bases). The CDR3 totals 13 residues. V dropped 2 bases and J dropped 6 bases, with 12 bases sitting between them. Germline values: CDR1 SGHKS, CDR2 YYEKEE (reference sequence). CDR3: CASSFGGVAEQYF. CDR3 nucleotides: TGTGCCAGCAGCTTTGGAGGGGTAGCCGAGCAGTACTTC.

The chain combines TRBV28 with TRBJ1-2; tentative D call: TRBD1 (5 bases). Trimming pared 6 bases from V and 8 bases from J, leaving 31 bases between. CDR3 length: 18 residues. Per the germline V gene, CDR1 is MDHEN and CDR2 is SYDVKM. The CDR3 here is CASSNPQYRPGPRKGYTF. CDR3 coding DNA: TGTGCCAGCAGCAACCCGCAGTATAGACCGGGACCCAGGAAGGGCTACACCTTC.

V is TRBV7-2 and J is TRBJ1-6, with D perhaps matching TRBD1 (6 bases). Germline CDR1 and CDR2: SGHTA and FQGNSA. The V end was cut by 0 bases, the J end by 10 bases, with 13 bases between. CDR3 length: 15 amino acids. The CDR3 nucleotides read TGTGCCAGCAGCTTAGCCGGACAGACCAGGTCACCCCTCCACTTT. This encodes CASSLAGQTRSPLHF.

The chain carries TRBV7-7 and TRBJ2-1; 9 bases match TRBD1. CDR3 length: 15 residues. CDR1 and CDR2 (germline): SSHAT, FNYEAQ (reference sequence). J lost 4 bases, V lost 1 base, and 2 bases had no gene match. The CDR3 region is CASSLEGTGYNEQFF. In DNA form, the CDR3 reads TGTGCCAGCAGCTTAGAAGGGACAGGGTACAATGAGCAGTTCTTC.